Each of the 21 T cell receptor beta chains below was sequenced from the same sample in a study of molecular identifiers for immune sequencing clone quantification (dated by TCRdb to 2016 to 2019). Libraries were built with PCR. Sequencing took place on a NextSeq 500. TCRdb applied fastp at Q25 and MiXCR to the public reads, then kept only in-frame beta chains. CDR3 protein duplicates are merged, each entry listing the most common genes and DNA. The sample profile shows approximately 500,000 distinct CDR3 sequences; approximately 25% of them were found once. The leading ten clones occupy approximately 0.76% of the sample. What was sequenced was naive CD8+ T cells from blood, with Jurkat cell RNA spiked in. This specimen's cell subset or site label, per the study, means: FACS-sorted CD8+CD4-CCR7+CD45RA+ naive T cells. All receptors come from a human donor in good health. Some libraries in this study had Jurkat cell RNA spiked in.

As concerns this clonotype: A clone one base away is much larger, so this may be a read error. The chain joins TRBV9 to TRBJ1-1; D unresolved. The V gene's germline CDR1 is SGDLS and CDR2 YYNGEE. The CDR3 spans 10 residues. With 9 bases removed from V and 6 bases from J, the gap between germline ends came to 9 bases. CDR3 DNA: TGTGCCACCCGGGAATCTGAAGCTTTCTTT. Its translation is CATRESEAFF.

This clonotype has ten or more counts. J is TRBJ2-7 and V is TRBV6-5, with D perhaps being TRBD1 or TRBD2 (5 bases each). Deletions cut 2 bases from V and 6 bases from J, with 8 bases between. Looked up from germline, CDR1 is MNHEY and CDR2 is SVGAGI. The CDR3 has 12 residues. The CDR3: CASSYGGGEQYF. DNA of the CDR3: TGTGCCAGCAGTTACGGGGGTGGCGAGCAGTACTTC.

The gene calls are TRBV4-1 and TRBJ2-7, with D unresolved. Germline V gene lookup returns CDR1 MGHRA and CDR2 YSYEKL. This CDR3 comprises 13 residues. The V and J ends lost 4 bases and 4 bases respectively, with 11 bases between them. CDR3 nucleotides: TGCGCCAGCAGCCGACTGGACGCGTACGAGCAGTACTTC. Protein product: CASSRLDAYEQYF.

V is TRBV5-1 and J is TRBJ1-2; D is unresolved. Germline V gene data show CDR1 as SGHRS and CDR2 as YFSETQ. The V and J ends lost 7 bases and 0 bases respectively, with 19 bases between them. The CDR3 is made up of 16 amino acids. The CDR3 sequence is CASWGYLTPTNYGYTF. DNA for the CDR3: TGCGCCAGCTGGGGATACCTGACACCGACTAACTATGGCTACACCTTC. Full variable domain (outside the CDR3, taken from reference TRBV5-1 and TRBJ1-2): KAGVTQTPRYLIKTRGQQVTLSCSPISGHRSVSWYQQTPGQGLQFLFEYFSETQRNKGNFPGRFSGRQFSNSRSEMNVSTLELGDSALYLCASWGYLTPTNYGYTFGSGTRLTVV.

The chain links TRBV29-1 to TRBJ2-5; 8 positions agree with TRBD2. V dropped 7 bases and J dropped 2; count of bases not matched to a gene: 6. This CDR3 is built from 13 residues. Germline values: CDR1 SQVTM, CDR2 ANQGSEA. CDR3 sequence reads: CSAAGGGQETQYF. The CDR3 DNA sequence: TGCAGCGCCGCGGGGGGTGGTCAAGAGACCCAGTACTTC.

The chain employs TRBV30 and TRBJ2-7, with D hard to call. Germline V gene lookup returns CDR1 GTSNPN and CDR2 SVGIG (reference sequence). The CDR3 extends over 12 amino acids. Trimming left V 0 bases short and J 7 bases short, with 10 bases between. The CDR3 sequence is CAWSVLVGEQYF. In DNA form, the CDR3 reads TGTGCCTGGAGTGTCTTGGTGGGGGAGCAGTACTTC.

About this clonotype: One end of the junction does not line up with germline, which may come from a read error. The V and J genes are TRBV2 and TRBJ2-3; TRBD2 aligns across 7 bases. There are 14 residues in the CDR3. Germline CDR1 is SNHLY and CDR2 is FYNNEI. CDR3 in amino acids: CASPPSGSTDTQNF. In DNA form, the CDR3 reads TGTGCCAGTCCTCCTAGCGGAAGCACAGATACGCAGAATTTT.

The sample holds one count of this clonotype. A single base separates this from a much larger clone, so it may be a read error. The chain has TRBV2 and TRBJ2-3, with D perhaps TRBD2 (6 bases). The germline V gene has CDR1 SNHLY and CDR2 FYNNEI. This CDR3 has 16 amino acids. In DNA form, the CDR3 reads TGTGCCAGAACGAGAGGCAGCGGGCCTAGCACAGATGCGCAGTATTTT. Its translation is CARTRGSGPSTDAQYF.

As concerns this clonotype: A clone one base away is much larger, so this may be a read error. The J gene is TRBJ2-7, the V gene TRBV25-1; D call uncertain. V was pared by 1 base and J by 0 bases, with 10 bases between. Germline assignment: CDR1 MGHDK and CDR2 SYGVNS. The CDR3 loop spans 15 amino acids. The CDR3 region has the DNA TGTGCCAGCAGTGAATTCTACAGTTACTCCTACGAGCAGTACTTC. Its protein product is CASSEFYSYSYEQYF.

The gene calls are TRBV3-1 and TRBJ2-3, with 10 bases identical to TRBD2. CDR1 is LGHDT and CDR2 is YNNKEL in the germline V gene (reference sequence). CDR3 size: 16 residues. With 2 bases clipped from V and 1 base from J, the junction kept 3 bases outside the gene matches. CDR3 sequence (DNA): TGTGCCAGCAGCCAACTAGCGGGAGTGGGCACAGATACGCAGTATTTT. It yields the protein CASSQLAGVGTDTQYF.

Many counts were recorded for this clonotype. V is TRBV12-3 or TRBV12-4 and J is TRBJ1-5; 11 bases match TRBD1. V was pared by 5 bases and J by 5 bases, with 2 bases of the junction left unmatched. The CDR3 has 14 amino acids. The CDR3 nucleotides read TGTGCCAGCAGTGGACAGGGGGCTTATCAGCCCCAGCATTTT. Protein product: CASSGQGAYQPQHF.

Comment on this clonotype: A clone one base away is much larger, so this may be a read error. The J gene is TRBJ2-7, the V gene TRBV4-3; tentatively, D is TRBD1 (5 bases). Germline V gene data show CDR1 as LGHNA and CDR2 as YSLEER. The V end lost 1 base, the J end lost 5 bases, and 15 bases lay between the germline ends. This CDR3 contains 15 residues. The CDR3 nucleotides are TGCGCCAGCAGCCAAGGAAGTGCGTGGGGCGACGAGCAGTACTTC. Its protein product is CASSQGSAWGDEQYF.

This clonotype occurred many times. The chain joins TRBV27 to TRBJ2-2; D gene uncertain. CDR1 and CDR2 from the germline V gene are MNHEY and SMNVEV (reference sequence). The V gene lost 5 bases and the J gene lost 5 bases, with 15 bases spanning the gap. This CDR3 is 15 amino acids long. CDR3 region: CASSIWAPETGELFF. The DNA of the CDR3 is TGTGCCAGCAGTATATGGGCACCTGAGACCGGGGAGCTGTTTTTT.

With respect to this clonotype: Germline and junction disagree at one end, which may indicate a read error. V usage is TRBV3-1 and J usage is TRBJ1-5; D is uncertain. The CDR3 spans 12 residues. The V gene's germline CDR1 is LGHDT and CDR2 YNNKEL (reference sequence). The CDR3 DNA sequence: TGTGCCAGCAGCCAAGAGAATCAGCCCCCGCATTTT. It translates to CASSQENQPPHF.

CDR3 loop: CASSVETPEAFF. The CDR3 DNA reads as TGTGCCAGTAGTGTCGAGACACCTGAAGCTTTCTTT. The chain is built from TRBV19 and TRBJ1-1; D uncertain. V was pared by 5 bases and J by 6 bases, with 10 bases between. CDR1 and CDR2 from the germline V gene are LNHDA and SQIVND (reference sequence). This CDR3 contains 12 residues. Supplemented by reference TRBV19 and TRBJ1-1, the full variable domain reads DGGITQSPKYLFRKEGQNVTLSCEQNLNHDAMYWYRQDPGQGLRLIYYSQIVNDFQKGDIAEGYSVSREKKESFPLTVTSAQKNPTAFYLCASSVETPEAFFGQGTRLTVV.

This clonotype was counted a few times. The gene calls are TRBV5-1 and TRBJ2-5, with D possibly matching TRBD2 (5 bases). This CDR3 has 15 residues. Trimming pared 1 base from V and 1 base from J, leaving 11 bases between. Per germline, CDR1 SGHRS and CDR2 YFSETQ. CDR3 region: CASSLRELGQETQYF. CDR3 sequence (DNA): TGCGCCAGCAGCTTGCGGGAATTAGGCCAAGAGACCCAGTACTTC.

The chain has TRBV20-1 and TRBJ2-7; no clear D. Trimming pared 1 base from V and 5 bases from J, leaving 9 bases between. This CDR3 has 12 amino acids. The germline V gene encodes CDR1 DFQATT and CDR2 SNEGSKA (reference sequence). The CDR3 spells CSARVAGDEQYF. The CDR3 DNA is TGCAGTGCTAGAGTCGCTGGCGACGAGCAGTACTTC.

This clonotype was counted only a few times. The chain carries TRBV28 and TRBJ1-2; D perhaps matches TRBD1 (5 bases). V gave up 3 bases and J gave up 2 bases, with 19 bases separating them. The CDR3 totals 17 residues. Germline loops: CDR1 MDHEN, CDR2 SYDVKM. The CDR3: CASSLSAGHWLNYGYTF. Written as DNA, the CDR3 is TGTGCCAGCAGTTTGTCTGCTGGACACTGGCTAAACTATGGCTACACCTTC.

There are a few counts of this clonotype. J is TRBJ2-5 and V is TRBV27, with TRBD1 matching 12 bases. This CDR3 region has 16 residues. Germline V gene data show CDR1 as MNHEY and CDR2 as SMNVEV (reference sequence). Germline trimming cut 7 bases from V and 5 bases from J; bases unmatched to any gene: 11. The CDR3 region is CASTTSWDRGLETQYF. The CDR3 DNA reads TGTGCCAGCACAACCTCATGGGACAGGGGGCTGGAGACCCAGTACTTC.

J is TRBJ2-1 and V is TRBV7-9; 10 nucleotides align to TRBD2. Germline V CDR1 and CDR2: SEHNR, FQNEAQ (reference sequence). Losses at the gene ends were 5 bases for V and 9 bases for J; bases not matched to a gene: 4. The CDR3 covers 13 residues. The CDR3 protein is CASSTGLASEQFF. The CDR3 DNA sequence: TGTGCCAGCAGCACGGGACTAGCGAGTGAGCAGTTCTTC.

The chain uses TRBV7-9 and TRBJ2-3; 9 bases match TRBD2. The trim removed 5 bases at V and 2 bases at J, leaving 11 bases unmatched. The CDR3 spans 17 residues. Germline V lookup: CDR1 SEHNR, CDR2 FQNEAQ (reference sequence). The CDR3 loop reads CASSHPGLAGITDTQYF. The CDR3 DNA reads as TGTGCCAGCAGCCATCCGGGACTAGCAGGGATCACAGATACGCAGTATTTT. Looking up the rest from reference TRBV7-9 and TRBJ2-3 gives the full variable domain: DTGVSQNPRHKITKRGQNVTFRCDPISEHNRLYWYRQTLGQGPEFLTYFQNEAQLEKSRLLSDRFSAERPKGSFSTLEIQRTEQGDSAMYLCASSHPGLAGITDTQYFGPGTRLTVL.